This T cell receptor (beta chain) comes out of a study of cytomegalovirus exposure and HLA in healthy donors. The germline CDR1 and CDR2 sequences are GTSNPN and SVGIG (reference sequence). The CDR3 consists of 13 residues. J was trimmed by 12 bases and V by 2 bases; bases with no gene match: 9. In the PCR, 60 Vbeta and 13 Jbeta primers were used. Produced via immunoSEQ multiplex PCR; TCRdb's table is partial and in-frame only. The data hold about 150,000 clones, with roughly 80% observed a single time. The chain combines TRBV30 with TRBJ2-5; 10 bases fit TRBD2. The sequencing sample was made of PBMCs. The TCR originated in a woman aged 40 to 50 in good health and CMV-seronegative. CDR3 DNA: TGTGCCTGGAGTCTGCTAGCGGGGGATGTCGAGTACTTC. It encodes CAWSLLAGDVEYF.